This entry is about one T cell receptor beta chain. The antigen remains undetermined. CDR3 length equals 15 residues. Germline V gene sequence: CDR1 SGHRS, CDR2 YFSETQ. Trimming took 4 bases from V and 1 from J, leaving 12 bases between them. Unique molecular identifiers featured in each of the TCR beta cDNA libraries. Between about 1 and 11 million T cells gave rise to approximately 520,000 cDNA molecules. TCRdb reprocessed the PCR reads with MiXCR, giving one entry per CDR3 protein. The sample lists 650,000 to 900,000 distinct CDR3 sequences; 46% were seen once. The data belong to a study of post-analysis software for immune sequencing data. Study summary: Progressive-relapsing, secondary progressive and relapsing-remitting multiple sclerosis were among the disease courses included.

Findings and caveats of the study: Controls showed significantly higher normalized Chao1 diversity than did multiple sclerosis patients. The five TRBV segments detected at higher frequency in patients than in controls included TRBV5-6, TRBV5-1 and TRBV20-1. By F measure, strong co-clustering occurred among samples prepared in the same batch.

The sequencing input was blood. The clonotype was recovered from a girl aged 5 to 17 with multiple sclerosis. This chain joins TRBV5-1 and TRBJ1-5; D is perhaps TRBD1 (5 bases). DNA of the CDR3: TGCGCCAGCAGCCCTAGCGCAGGGAGCAATCAGCCCCAGCATTTT. It yields the protein CASSPSAGSNQPQHF.